The 2 T cell receptor beta chains given below trace back to one sample, sequenced in a study of cytomegalovirus exposure and HLA in healthy donors. With 60 Vbeta and 13 Jbeta primers, the PCR was carried out. The assay was immunoSEQ multiplex PCR, and TCRdb's table has in-frame clones only and misses some. There are some 250,000 clones in the sample; roughly 80% occur only once, and 4.5% to 6% lies in the top ten. The specimen sequenced was PBMCs. Receptor source: a woman aged 40 to 49 in good health and CMV-seropositive.

V is TRBV29-1 and J is TRBJ1-1; 7 bases fit TRBD1. Germline V gene data show CDR1 as SQVTM and CDR2 as ANQGSEA. V lost 6 bases and J lost 3; bases outside the gene matches: 16. The CDR3 is 16 residues long. The CDR3: CSVAPRGQLEYTEAFF. CDR3 nucleotide sequence: TGCAGCGTCGCACCGAGGGGACAGCTTGAATACACTGAAGCTTTCTTT.

The chain links TRBV5-4 to TRBJ2-7, with a possible D match to TRBD2 (5 bases). CDR3 size: 15 residues. CDR1 is SGHNT, CDR2 YYREEE, per germline (reference sequence). Trimming shortened V by 4 bases and J by 0 bases, and 14 bases separated the two germline ends. This chain's CDR3 is CASSGPPGSSYEQYF. The CDR3 DNA reads as TGTGCCAGCAGCGGGCCCCCGGGGAGCTCCTACGAGCAGTACTTC.